These T cell receptor beta chains were read from a single sample in a study of T cell responses to AZD1222 COVID-19 vaccine. Method: immunoSEQ multiplex PCR; TCRdb's copy keeps in-frame clones and lacks some. The sample has 150,000 or so clones, 85% to 90% seen once. The sequenced sample was peripheral blood, obtained 28 days after the second dose of the MenACWY control vaccine. Receptors were obtained from an adult who received the MenACWY meningococcal vaccine as a control. Both conserved end residues are part of each CDR3. D genes are given only for firm matches. A row's size may be missing; if present it is once, few, many or a size class.

abundance,j_gene,d_gene,v_gene,CDR3nt,CDR3aa
NA,TRBJ2-3,NA,TRBV10-1,TGCGCCAGCAGGGGACATTCGACAGATACGCAGTATTTT,CASRGHSTDTQYF
few,TRBJ2-7,NA,TRBV4-2,TGTGCCAGCAGCCAACTACTAGGGAACTACGAGCAGTACTTC,CASSQLLGNYEQYF
NA,TRBJ2-2,NA,TRBV23-1,TGCGCCAGCACCCGGGGGCAGGATAAGGCGTCGAACACCGGGGAGCTGTTTTTT,CASTRGQDKASNTGELFF
NA,TRBJ2-6,NA,TRBV27,TGTGCCAGCAGTTTGGTAGGTAGGGCCAACGTCCTGACTTTC,CASSLVGRANVLTF
NA,TRBJ1-4,NA,TRBV11-2,TGTGCCAGCAGCAAACAGGCAACTAATGAAAAACTGTTTTTT,CASSKQATNEKLFF
NA,TRBJ2-1,NA,TRBV24-1,TGTGCCACCAGTGAGAACAGTGATGAGCAGTTCTTC,CATSENSDEQFF
NA,TRBJ2-7,NA,TRBV11-2,TGTGCCAGCAGCTTAAAGGCCGGCTACGAGCAGTACTTC,CASSLKAGYEQYF
few,TRBJ2-1,TRBD2,TRBV24-1,TGTGCCACCAGTGATTCCGGGACTAGCGGGGAATACAATGAGCAGTTCTTC,CATSDSGTSGEYNEQFF
NA,TRBJ2-2,TRBD1,TRBV30,TGTGCCTGGAGTACTCCGGGACAGGGAAGTACCGGGGAGCTGTTTTTT,CAWSTPGQGSTGELFF
NA,TRBJ2-7,NA,TRBV28,TGTGCCAGCAGTTTAAGTCCGGACCTATACGAGCAGTACTTC,CASSLSPDLYEQYF
NA,TRBJ2-7,NA,TRBV9,TGTGCCAGCAGCATCGACGCTTCCAACTACGAGCAGTACTTC,CASSIDASNYEQYF
NA,TRBJ1-3,NA,TRBV19,TGTGCCAGTAGTATCGGGACCTTGGGAAACACCATATATTTT,CASSIGTLGNTIYF
NA,TRBJ1-2,NA,TRBV10-3,TGTGCCATCAGTGAGTCGGGAGGTTTCAGGGACCCCTACACCTTC,CAISESGGFRDPYTF
NA,TRBJ1-2,NA,TRBV19,TGTGCCAGTAGGTCACAGTCCCACTATGGCTACACCTTC,CASRSQSHYGYTF
few,TRBJ1-1,NA,TRBV12-3/TRBV12-4,TGTGCCAGCAGTTTAGGTGGAAGGACTGAAGCTTTCTTT,CASSLGGRTEAFF
NA,TRBJ1-5,NA,TRBV30,TGTGCCTGGAGTTTGGGGCGGTTCAATCAGCCCCAGCATTTT,CAWSLGRFNQPQHF
NA,TRBJ2-1,NA,TRBV19,TGTGCCAGTAGCCCCCTAGTAAACCATGAGCAGTTCTTC,CASSPLVNHEQFF
NA,TRBJ2-1,NA,TRBV2,TGTGCCAGCACCGCCCTTAGCCTGTACAATGAGCAGTTCTTC,CASTALSLYNEQFF
NA,TRBJ1-5,NA,TRBV18,TGTGCCAGCTCACCGATGGGACGGATCAATCAGCCCCAGCATTTT,CASSPMGRINQPQHF
NA,TRBJ1-1,NA,TRBV27,TGTGCCAGCAGTTTTTCCCGATTGGAGGACACTGAAGCTTTCTTT,CASSFSRLEDTEAFF
NA,TRBJ2-6,NA,TRBV27,TGTGCCAGCAGTTTATCCCACCCCGGGGCCAACGTCCTGACTTTC,CASSLSHPGANVLTF
NA,TRBJ1-6,TRBD1,TRBV28,TGTGCCAGCAGTCTGACAGGGATTAATTCACCCCTCCACTTT,CASSLTGINSPLHF
few,TRBJ1-5,NA,TRBV28,TGTGCCAGCATGGGGGGCAATCAGCCCCAGCATTTT,CASMGGNQPQHF
NA,TRBJ1-1,NA,TRBV7-9,TGTGCCAGCAGCTTAGGGGGGCAGGGCACTGAAGCTTTCTTT,CASSLGGQGTEAFF
NA,TRBJ1-4,NA,TRBV21-1,TGTGCCAGCAGCATGGGGATGGGGGACCGGGGTGAAAAACTGTTTTTT,CASSMGMGDRGEKLFF
NA,TRBJ1-2,NA,TRBV3-1/TRBV3-2,TGTGCCAGCAGCCACCTTGCCAGGGGTGGCTACACCTTC,CASSHLARGGYTF
NA,TRBJ1-2,NA,TRBV11-2,TGTGCCAGCAGCCAACGTACGGACCATGGCTACACCTTC,CASSQRTDHGYTF
NA,TRBJ1-4,NA,TRBV28,TGTGCCAGCAGCGGTAGGAGGGGCGGGAATGAAAAACTGTTTTTT,CASSGRRGGNEKLFF
NA,TRBJ1-1,NA,TRBV5-1,TGCGCCAGCAGCCCAGACAGGTCGGAAGCTTTCTTT,CASSPDRSEAFF
NA,TRBJ2-1,TRBD2,TRBV9,TGTGCCAGCGGCTCCGGGACTAGCGGGTACAATGAGCAGTTCTTC,CASGSGTSGYNEQFF
NA,TRBJ2-7,NA,TRBV6-5,TGTGCCAGCAGTTACGGGACACCTTCCTCCTACGAGCAGTACTTC,CASSYGTPSSYEQYF
NA,TRBJ1-2,NA,TRBV7-2,TGTGCCAGCAGCCTCCCCTACGGGTATGACAGCCCTAACTATGGCTACACCTTC,CASSLPYGYDSPNYGYTF
NA,TRBJ1-5,NA,TRBV28,TGTGCCAGCAAAGGGGATCTAGGGGTCACGTATCAGCCCCAGCATTTT,CASKGDLGVTYQPQHF
NA,TRBJ2-6,NA,TRBV12-3/TRBV12-4,TGTGCCAGCGGGTTTTCTGGGGCCAACGTCCTGACTTTC,CASGFSGANVLTF
NA,TRBJ1-4,NA,TRBV5-4,TGTGCCAGCAGCCGTTATTCCAGTCGGGGGGATGAAAAACTGTTTTTT,CASSRYSSRGDEKLFF
NA,TRBJ1-4,TRBD1,TRBV28,TGTGCCAGCAGTCACCGAGACAGGGAAGTCAATGAAAAACTGTTTTTT,CASSHRDREVNEKLFF